This T cell receptor (beta chain) was captured in a study of shared clonotypes between healthy human individuals. Study overall: Donors had three CD4 naive, three CD4 memory, two CD8 naive and one CD8 memory plate apiece.

The CDR3 extends over 11 amino acids. Germline values: CDR1 MNHEY, CDR2 SMNVEV (reference sequence). Trimming removed 6 bases at V and 3 bases at J, with 5 bases between. General study points: Clonotype sharing among donors was thought likely to change with sequencing depth. Naive CD4 clonotype sharing across several donors was 4% to 5%.

Running of the assay took place at deep level. Profiled with immunoSEQ multiplex PCR; TCRdb holds only in-frame clones, not every one. The sample contains 900,000 to 1,200,000 clones, around 82% of which appear only once. Details on this clone: Its antigen remains unidentified. This clone may be a read error of a much larger clone one base away.

This clonotype originated in a man younger than 30 in good health. Some clones in this sample may be carry-over from other donors' samples. The sample consisted of memory CD4+ T cells from PBMCs. The subset denotes: CD45RA-negative fraction. The V and J genes are TRBV27 and TRBJ1-1; D remains ambiguous. CDR3: CASRTHTEAFF. In DNA form, the CDR3 reads TGTGCCAGCAGAACACACACTGAAGCTTTCTTT.